This T cell receptor (beta chain) was sequenced during a study of PD-1 blockade in classical Hodgkin lymphoma. The study, taken as a whole, reports: Similar baseline diversity was found in complete responders and newly diagnosed patients. When set against healthy donors, newly diagnosed patients were reported to show lower baseline TCR diversity.

Relapse was seen in all patients after autologous stem cell transplantation, and brentuximab vedotin exposure was variable. The data were produced by immunoSEQ multiplex PCR, yet TCRdb's version contains in-frame clones alone and is incomplete. Of about 110,000 clones in the sample, about nine tenths are singletons; the top ten hold nearly 20%. Concerning this clone: Its antigen is currently unknown.

V was pared by 0 bases and J by 3 bases, with 9 bases between. CDR1 and CDR2 (germline): SGHRS, YFSETQ. This CDR3 region has 14 residues. Here the sequenced sample was peripheral blood mononuclear cells (PBMCs), taken before the second cycle of nivolumab. The V call is TRBV5-1, the J call TRBJ1-1; unclear D gene. This TCR was sampled from a human donor with classical Hodgkin lymphoma. In DNA form, the CDR3 reads TGCGCCAGCAGCTTGGGAGTCTTGGACACTGAAGCTTTCTTT. This gives the protein CASSLGVLDTEAFF.